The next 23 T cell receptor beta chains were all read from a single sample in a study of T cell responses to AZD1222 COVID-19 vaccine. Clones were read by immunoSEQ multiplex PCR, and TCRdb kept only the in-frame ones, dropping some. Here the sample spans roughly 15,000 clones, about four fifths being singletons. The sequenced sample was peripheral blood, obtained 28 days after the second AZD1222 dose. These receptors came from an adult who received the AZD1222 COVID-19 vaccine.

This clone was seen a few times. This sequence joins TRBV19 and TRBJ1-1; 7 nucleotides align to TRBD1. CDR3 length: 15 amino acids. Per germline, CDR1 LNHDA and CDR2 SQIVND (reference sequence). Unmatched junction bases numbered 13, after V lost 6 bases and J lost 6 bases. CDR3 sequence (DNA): TGTGCCAGTAGCAATAGGCCAGACAGGGCTTCTGAAGCTTTCTTT. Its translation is CASSNRPDRASEAFF.

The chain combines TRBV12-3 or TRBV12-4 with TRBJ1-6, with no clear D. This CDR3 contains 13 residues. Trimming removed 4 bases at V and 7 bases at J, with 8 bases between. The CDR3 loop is CASSSRENSPLHF. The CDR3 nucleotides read TGTGCCAGCAGTTCAAGGGAGAATTCACCCCTCCACTTT.

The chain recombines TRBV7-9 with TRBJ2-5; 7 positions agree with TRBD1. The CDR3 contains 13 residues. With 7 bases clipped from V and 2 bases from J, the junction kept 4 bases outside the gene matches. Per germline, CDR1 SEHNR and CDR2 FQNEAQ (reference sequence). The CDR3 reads CASTLGQQETQYF. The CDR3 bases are TGTGCCAGCACCCTGGGACAGCAAGAGACCCAGTACTTC.

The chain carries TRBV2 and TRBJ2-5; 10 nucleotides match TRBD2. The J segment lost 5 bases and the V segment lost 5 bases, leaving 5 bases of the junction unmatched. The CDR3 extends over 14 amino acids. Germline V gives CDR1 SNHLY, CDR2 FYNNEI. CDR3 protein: CASSPGLAAETQYF. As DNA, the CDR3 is TGTGCCAGCAGTCCCGGACTAGCGGCCGAGACCCAGTACTTC.

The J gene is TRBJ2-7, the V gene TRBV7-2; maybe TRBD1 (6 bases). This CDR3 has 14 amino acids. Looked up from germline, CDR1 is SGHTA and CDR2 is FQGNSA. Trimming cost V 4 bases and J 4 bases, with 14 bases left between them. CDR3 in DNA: TGTGCCAGCAGCTCATCCGGGACACCGTACGAGCAGTACTTC. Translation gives CASSSSGTPYEQYF.

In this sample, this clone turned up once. CDR3 sequence: CASSRSGSRDQPQHF. The CDR3 region has the DNA TGTGCCAGCAGCCGATCTGGGAGTAGAGATCAGCCCCAGCATTTT. V and J are TRBV9 and TRBJ1-5, with D uncertain. Germline assignment: CDR1 SGDLS and CDR2 YYNGEE. Trimming took 4 bases from V and 5 from J, leaving 16 bases between them. The length of the CDR3 is 15 residues.

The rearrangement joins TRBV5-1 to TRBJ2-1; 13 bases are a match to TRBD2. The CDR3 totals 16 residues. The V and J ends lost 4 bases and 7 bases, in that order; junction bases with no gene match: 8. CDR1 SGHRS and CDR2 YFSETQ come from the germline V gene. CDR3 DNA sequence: TGCGCCAGCAGCCCAACTAGCGGGGGGGCTGGGAATGAGCAGTTCTTC. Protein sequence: CASSPTSGGAGNEQFF. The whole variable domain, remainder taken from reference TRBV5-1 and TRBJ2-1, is KAGVTQTPRYLIKTRGQQVTLSCSPISGHRSVSWYQQTPGQGLQFLFEYFSETQRNKGNFPGRFSGRQFSNSRSEMNVSTLELGDSALYLCASSPTSGGAGNEQFFGPGTRLTVL.

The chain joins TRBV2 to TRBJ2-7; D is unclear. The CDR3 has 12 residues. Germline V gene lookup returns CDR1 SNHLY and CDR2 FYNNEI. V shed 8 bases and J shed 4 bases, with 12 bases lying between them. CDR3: CASEGTGYEQYF. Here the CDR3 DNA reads TGTGCCAGCGAAGGAACTGGTTACGAGCAGTACTTC.

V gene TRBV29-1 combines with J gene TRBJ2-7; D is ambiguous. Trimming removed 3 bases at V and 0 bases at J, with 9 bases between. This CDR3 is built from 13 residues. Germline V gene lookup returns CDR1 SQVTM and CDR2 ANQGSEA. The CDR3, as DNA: TGCAGCGTTGAGGGTCTAAACTCCTACGAGCAGTACTTC. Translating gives CSVEGLNSYEQYF.

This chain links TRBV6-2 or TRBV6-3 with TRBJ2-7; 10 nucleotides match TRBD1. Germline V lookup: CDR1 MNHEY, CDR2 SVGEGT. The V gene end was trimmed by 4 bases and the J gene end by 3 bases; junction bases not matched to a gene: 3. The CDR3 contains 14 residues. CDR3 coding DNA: TGTGCCAGCAGTTCGGGACAGGGGAACTACGAGCAGTACTTC. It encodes CASSSGQGNYEQYF.

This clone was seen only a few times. Here the CDR3 DNA reads TGTGCCATCAGGCGGGGGGAGTCTAACTATGGCTACACCTTC. Protein product: CAIRRGESNYGYTF. The genes are TRBV10-3 and TRBJ1-2; D possibly corresponds to TRBD1 (5 bases). Trimming removed 6 bases at V and 0 bases at J, with 11 bases between. Germline CDR1 reads ENHRY; CDR2 reads SYGVKD. The CDR3 is 14 residues long.

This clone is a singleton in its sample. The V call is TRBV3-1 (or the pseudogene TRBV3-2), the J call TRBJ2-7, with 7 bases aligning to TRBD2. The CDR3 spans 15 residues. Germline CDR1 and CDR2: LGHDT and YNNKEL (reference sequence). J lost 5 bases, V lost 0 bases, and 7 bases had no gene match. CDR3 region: CASSQDGDYSDEQYF. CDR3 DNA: TGTGCCAGCAGCCAAGATGGGGACTATTCCGACGAGCAGTACTTC.

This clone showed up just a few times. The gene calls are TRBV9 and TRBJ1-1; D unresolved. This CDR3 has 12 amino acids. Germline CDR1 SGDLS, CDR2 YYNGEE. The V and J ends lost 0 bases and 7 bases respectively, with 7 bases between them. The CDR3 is CASSVGAGEAFF. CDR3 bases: TGTGCCAGCAGCGTAGGGGCAGGTGAAGCTTTCTTT.

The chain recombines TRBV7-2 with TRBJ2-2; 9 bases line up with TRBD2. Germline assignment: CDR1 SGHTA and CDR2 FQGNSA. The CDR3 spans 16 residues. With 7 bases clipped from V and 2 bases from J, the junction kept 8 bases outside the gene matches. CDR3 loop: CASTERGALNTGELFF. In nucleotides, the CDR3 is TGTGCCAGCACGGAGCGGGGGGCCCTAAACACCGGGGAGCTGTTTTTT. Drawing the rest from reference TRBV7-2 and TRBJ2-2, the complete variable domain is GAGVSQSPSNKVTEKGKDVELRCDPISGHTALYWYRQSLGQGLEFLIYFQGNSAPDKSGLPSDRFSAERTGGSVSTLTIQRTQQEDSAVYLCASTERGALNTGELFFGEGSRLTVL.

CDR3 loop: CASTRGGNEQFF. The CDR3 nucleotides read TGTGCCAGCACCCGGGGAGGCAATGAGCAGTTCTTC. The chain is built from TRBV7-9 and TRBJ2-1; tentatively, D is TRBD2 (6 bases). The CDR3 sequence is 12 residues long. Germline-derived CDR1 and CDR2 are SEHNR and FQNEAQ (reference sequence). V was pared by 7 bases and J by 6 bases, with 10 bases between.

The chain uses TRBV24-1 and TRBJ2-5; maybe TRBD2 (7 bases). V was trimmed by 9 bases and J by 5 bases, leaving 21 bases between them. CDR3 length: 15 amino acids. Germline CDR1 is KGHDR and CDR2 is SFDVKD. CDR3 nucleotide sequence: TGTGCCACCCACGGTGGCGGGGGCTCCGGGGAGACCCAGTACTTC. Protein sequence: CATHGGGGSGETQYF.

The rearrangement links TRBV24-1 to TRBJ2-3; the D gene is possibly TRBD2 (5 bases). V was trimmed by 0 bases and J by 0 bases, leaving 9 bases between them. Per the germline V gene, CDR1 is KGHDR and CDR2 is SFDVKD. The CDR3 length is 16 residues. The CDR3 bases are TGTGCCACCAGTGATTTGCCCAGGACTAGCACAGATACGCAGTATTTT. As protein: CATSDLPRTSTDTQYF.

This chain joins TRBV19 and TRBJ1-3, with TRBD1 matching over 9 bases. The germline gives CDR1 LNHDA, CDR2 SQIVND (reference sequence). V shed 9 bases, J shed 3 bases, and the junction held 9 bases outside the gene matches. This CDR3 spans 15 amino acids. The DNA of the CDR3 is TGTGCCAGCCGTTCCGGGACAGGGATTGGAAACACCATATATTTT. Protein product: CASRSGTGIGNTIYF.

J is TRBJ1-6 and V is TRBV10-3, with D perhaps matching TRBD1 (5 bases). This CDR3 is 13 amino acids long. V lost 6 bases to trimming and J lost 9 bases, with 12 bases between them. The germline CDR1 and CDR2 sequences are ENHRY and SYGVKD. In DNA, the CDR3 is TGTGCCATCAGGGACACCGGCGGTTCACCCCTCCACTTT. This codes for CAIRDTGGSPLHF.

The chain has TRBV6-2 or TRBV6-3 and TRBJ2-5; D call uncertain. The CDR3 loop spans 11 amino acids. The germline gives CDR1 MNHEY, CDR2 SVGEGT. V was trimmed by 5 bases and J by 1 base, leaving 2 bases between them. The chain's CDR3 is CASSPQETQYF. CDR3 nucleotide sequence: TGTGCCAGCAGTCCCCAAGAGACCCAGTACTTC.

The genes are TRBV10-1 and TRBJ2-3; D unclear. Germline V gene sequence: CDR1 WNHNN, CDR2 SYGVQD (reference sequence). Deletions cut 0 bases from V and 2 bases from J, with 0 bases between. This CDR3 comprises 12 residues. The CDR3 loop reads CASSESTDTQYF. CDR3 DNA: TGCGCCAGCAGTGAGTCCACAGATACGCAGTATTTT.

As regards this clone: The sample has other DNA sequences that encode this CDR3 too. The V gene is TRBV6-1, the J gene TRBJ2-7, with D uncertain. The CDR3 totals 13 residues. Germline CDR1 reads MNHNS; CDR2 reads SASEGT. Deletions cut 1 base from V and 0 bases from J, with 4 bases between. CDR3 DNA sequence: TGTGCCAGCAGTGAAGGGCTCTCCTACGAGCAGTACTTC. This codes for CASSEGLSYEQYF.

The CDR3 is CASSFRVNTEAFF. CDR3 coding DNA: TGTGCCAGCAGCTTTCGAGTGAACACTGAAGCTTTCTTT. The chain employs TRBV11-3 and TRBJ1-1; D unclear. The germline V and J ends were trimmed by 3 bases and 0 bases, with 5 bases remaining between them. Germline CDR1 and CDR2: SGHNT and YENEEA. This CDR3 spans 13 amino acids. The full variable domain, its missing parts supplied by reference TRBV11-3 and TRBJ1-1, is EAGVVQSPRYKIIEKKQPVAFWCNPISGHNTLYWYLQNLGQGPELLIRYENEEAVDDSQLPKDRFSAERLKGVDSTLKIQPAELGDSAVYLCASSFRVNTEAFFGQGTRLTVV.